These 30 T cell receptor beta chains came from one sample sequenced in a study of long-term antiretroviral therapy in people with HIV. The run of the v3.0 immunoSEQ assay was at survey level. Only in-frame clones appear in the TCRdb table, and some are missing; sequencing was by immunoSEQ multiplex PCR. Of about 34,000 clones in the sample, under 90% were seen once. This material consisted of unsorted PBMCs, taken 0.4 years before starting antiretroviral therapy. The origin of the receptors is a man younger than 30 with HIV.

The J gene is TRBJ2-3, the V gene TRBV15, with a possible D match to TRBD1 (5 bases). The V end was cut by 8 bases, the J end by 7 bases, with 16 bases between. CDR3 length: 13 amino acids. Per the germline V gene, CDR1 is LNHNV and CDR2 is YYDKDF (reference sequence). This CDR3 is CATSHAGSNTQYF. CDR3 in DNA: TGTGCCACCTCCCACGCAGGGTCAAATACGCAGTATTTT.

The chain recombines TRBV19 with TRBJ2-2; 8 nucleotides match TRBD2. With 5 bases clipped from V and 6 bases from J, the junction kept 8 bases outside the gene matches. CDR3 length equals 15 residues. Looked up from germline, CDR1 is LNHDA and CDR2 is SQIVND (reference sequence). This CDR3 reads CASSPLAGSSGELFF. CDR3 nucleotides: TGTGCCAGTAGTCCCCTAGCGGGTAGCTCCGGGGAGCTGTTTTTT.

The chain employs TRBV2 and TRBJ1-4; 7 nucleotides line up with TRBD1. The germline CDR1 and CDR2 sequences are SNHLY and FYNNEI. This CDR3 contains 14 residues. The ends lost 6 bases at V and 4 bases at J; junction bases unmatched: 5. In nucleotides, the CDR3 is TGTGCCAGCAGACAGGGGAGACTTAATGAAAAACTGTTTTTT. This encodes CASRQGRLNEKLFF.

There are a few counts of this clone. The V call is TRBV2, the J call TRBJ1-2; 8 bases align to TRBD1. CDR1 is SNHLY and CDR2 is FYNNEI in the germline V gene. With 7 bases clipped from V and 7 bases from J, the junction kept 8 bases outside the gene matches. The CDR3 is 13 amino acids. CDR3 DNA sequence: TGTGCCAGCACAAGTACAGGGGGACGTGGCTACACCTTC. This translates into CASTSTGGRGYTF.

The chain employs TRBV4-1 and TRBJ2-5; the D gene is possibly TRBD2 (5 bases). V was cut by 1 base and J by 1 base, with 10 bases left in between. CDR1 is MGHRA, CDR2 YSYEKL, per germline. The CDR3 loop spans 15 amino acids. The CDR3 DNA reads TGCGCCAGCAGCCAAGTTAGGGAGACCCAAGAGACCCAGTACTTC. The encoded protein is CASSQVRETQETQYF.

The CDR3 DNA reads TGTGCCAGCAGCCTACAGGGGGCCTCTGAAGCTTTCTTT. The encoded protein is CASSLQGASEAFF. This chain links TRBV11-2 with TRBJ1-1; 9 nucleotides agree with TRBD1. CDR1 and CDR2 from the germline V gene are SGHAT and FQNNGV. Losses at the gene ends were 5 bases for V and 6 bases for J; bases not matched to a gene: 4. This CDR3 has 13 amino acids.

The V and J genes are TRBV7-2 and TRBJ2-7, with TRBD1 identical over 10 bases. J gave up 7 bases and V 6 bases, and 9 bases lay outside the gene matches. CDR1 is SGHTA, CDR2 FQGNSA, per germline. The CDR3 loop spans 14 amino acids. As DNA, the CDR3 is TGTGCCAGCAGTCTCCCCGGGACAGGGGTTGAGCAGTACTTC. Translating it yields CASSLPGTGVEQYF.

The count of this clone is one. The V gene is TRBV19, the J gene TRBJ2-1; tentatively, D is TRBD1 or TRBD2 (5 bases each). Looked up from germline, CDR1 is LNHDA and CDR2 is SQIVND (reference sequence). CDR3 length: 16 residues. V was cut by 3 bases and J by 0 bases, with 12 bases left in between. CDR3 sequence (DNA): TGTGCCAGTAGTATGGGTCAGGGACGCTCCTACAATGAGCAGTTCTTC. Translating it yields CASSMGQGRSYNEQFF.

The chain recombines TRBV7-2 with TRBJ2-7; TRBD1 matches 10 bases. Germline V gene sequence: CDR1 SGHTA, CDR2 FQGNSA. The ends lost 3 bases at V and 6 bases at J; junction bases unmatched: 20. The CDR3 extends over 19 amino acids. The chain's CDR3 is CASSLFPGQGSPRGIEQYF. The CDR3 nucleotides read TGTGCCAGCAGCTTGTTCCCGGGACAGGGGTCGCCTAGAGGGATCGAGCAGTACTTC.

With respect to this clone: Other DNA sequences within the sample encode an identical CDR3. The CDR3 bases are TGTGCTAGTGGTCCCCAGCGGGATTACTATGGCTACACCTTC. This gives the protein CASGPQRDYYGYTF. This chain connects TRBV12-5 to TRBJ1-2; D unclear. This CDR3 has 14 amino acids. The V end was cut by 5 bases, the J end by 3 bases, with 13 bases between. Germline assignment: CDR1 LGHNT and CDR2 FRNRAP. Variable domain in full (rest from reference TRBV12-5 and TRBJ1-2): DARVTQTPRHKVTEMGQEVTMRCQPILGHNTVFWYRQTMMQGLELLAYFRNRAPLDDSGMPKDRFSAEMPDATLATLKIQPSEPRDSAVYFCASGPQRDYYGYTFGSGTRLTVV.

In nucleotides, the CDR3 is TGTGCCAGCAGCTCGTGGGGTGGCTACACCTTC. It specifies CASSSWGGYTF. The genes are TRBV28 and TRBJ1-2, with unresolved D. V lost 6 bases, J lost 7 bases, and 9 bases lay in between. From germline, CDR1 is MDHEN and CDR2 SYDVKM. The CDR3 length is 11 residues.

V is TRBV18 and J is TRBJ2-1; D gene unclear. CDR3 length equals 14 residues. Deletions cut 3 bases from V and 0 bases from J, with 6 bases between. CDR1 and CDR2 (germline): KGHSH, LQKENI. The CDR3 DNA sequence: TGTGCCAGCTCACCGGCGGTCTCCTACAATGAGCAGTTCTTC. Translated, it gives CASSPAVSYNEQFF.

This sequence joins TRBV6-6 and TRBJ2-1; no definite D call. CDR1 is MNHNY and CDR2 is SVGAGI in the germline V gene (reference sequence). The CDR3 loop spans 14 amino acids. Trimming pared 8 bases from V and 7 bases from J, leaving 18 bases between. CDR3 bases: TGTGCCAGCGTCCCTCCGAATCCCTTAAATGAGCAGTTCTTC. Amino acid sequence: CASVPPNPLNEQFF.

This chain uses TRBV13 with TRBJ2-7; D remains unclear. This CDR3 has 14 residues. V was trimmed by 5 bases and J by 1 base, leaving 12 bases between them. Germline CDR1 PRHDT, CDR2 FYEKMQ (reference sequence). CDR3 protein: CASSLWTGSYEQYF. In DNA form, the CDR3 reads TGTGCCAGCAGCCTCTGGACCGGGTCCTACGAGCAGTACTTC.

This clone came up once. The V and J genes are TRBV6-1 and TRBJ2-5; TRBD2 aligns across 9 bases. The V gene's germline CDR1 is MNHNS and CDR2 SASEGT. This CDR3 is 18 amino acids long. The J segment lost 4 bases and the V segment lost 1 base, leaving 13 bases of the junction unmatched. CDR3 protein: CASSEEVAGAFWGETQYF. The CDR3, as DNA: TGTGCCAGCAGTGAAGAGGTAGCGGGGGCCTTCTGGGGAGAGACCCAGTACTTC.

This clone was seen only a few times. The chain couples TRBV10-1 to TRBJ1-1; D gene unclear. Germline CDR1 is WNHNN and CDR2 is SYGVQD (reference sequence). This CDR3 is 12 amino acids long. The V end lost 3 bases, the J end lost 7 bases, and 9 bases lay between the germline ends. CDR3 residues: CASSEGIGEAFF. The CDR3 DNA reads as TGCGCCAGCAGTGAAGGAATAGGTGAAGCTTTCTTT.

The chain is built from TRBV5-6 and TRBJ2-1, with TRBD2 identical over 9 bases. The CDR3 extends over 15 amino acids. Unmatched junction bases numbered 8, after V lost 4 bases and J lost 6 bases. From germline, CDR1 is SGHDT and CDR2 YYEEEE. The CDR3 nucleotides are TGTGCCAGCAGCACAGCCGGGACTAGCTTCAATGAGCAGTTCTTC. Translated, it gives CASSTAGTSFNEQFF.

In DNA form, the CDR3 reads TGCGCCAGCAGCCAAGCCGAGGGGGGAGAGCAGTACTTC. It specifies CASSQAEGGEQYF. This rearrangement joins TRBV4-3 to TRBJ2-7, with D possibly called TRBD1 or TRBD2 (6 bases each). Germline V gene sequence: CDR1 LGHNA, CDR2 YSLEER. The CDR3 sequence is 13 residues long. V gave up 1 base and J gave up 7 bases, with 11 bases separating them.

V usage is TRBV19 and J usage is TRBJ1-3; D unclear. CDR1 is LNHDA and CDR2 is SQIVND in the germline V gene (reference sequence). CDR3 length equals 13 residues. V lost 5 bases and J lost 0, with 5 bases in between. In DNA form, the CDR3 reads TGTGCCAGTAGTCTTATCTCTGGAAACACCATATATTTT. It is translated as CASSLISGNTIYF.

The table lists this clone with a count of one. The chain recombines TRBV18 with TRBJ2-3, with D uncertain. The CDR3 has 13 amino acids. Looked up from germline, CDR1 is KGHSH and CDR2 is LQKENI. V was clipped by 2 bases and J by 5 bases, with 8 bases between them. The CDR3 DNA reads as TGTGCCAGCTCACCAGGGGAAAGAGATACGCAGTATTTT. Translating it yields CASSPGERDTQYF. Complete variable domain (other parts from reference TRBV18 and TRBJ2-3): NAGVMQNPRHLVRRRGQEARLRCSPMKGHSHVYWYRQLPEEGLKFMVYLQKENIIDESGMPKERFSAEFPKEGPSILRIQQVVRGDSAAYFCASSPGERDTQYFGPGTRLTVL.

The genes are TRBV19 and TRBJ1-5; 9 bases line up with TRBD1. Germline CDR1 is LNHDA and CDR2 is SQIVND (reference sequence). J gave up 5 bases and V 0 bases, and 8 bases lay outside the gene matches. The CDR3 runs to 17 residues. CDR3 residues: CASSIEWGQGFDQPQHF. The DNA for the CDR3 is TGTGCCAGTAGTATAGAGTGGGGACAGGGATTCGATCAGCCCCAGCATTTT.

The genes are TRBV2 and TRBJ2-3; TRBD1 or TRBD2 may be the D gene (5 bases each). Trimming cost V 7 bases and J 2 bases, with 10 bases left between them. CDR3 length equals 13 residues. Per the germline V gene, CDR1 is SNHLY and CDR2 is FYNNEI. The CDR3 loop reads CASMGTLTDTQYF. CDR3 in DNA: TGTGCCAGCATGGGGACCCTCACAGATACGCAGTATTTT.

The chain combines TRBV4-1 with TRBJ2-7, with 7 bases identical to TRBD1. Trimming took 0 bases from V and 3 from J; bases not matched to a gene: 5. Germline assignment: CDR1 MGHRA and CDR2 YSYEKL. The CDR3 covers 15 residues. Here the CDR3 DNA reads TGCGCCAGCAGCCAAGACGGGACAGACCACTACGAGCAGTACTTC. Amino acids: CASSQDGTDHYEQYF.

The chain has TRBV5-1 and TRBJ1-1, with 9 bases fitting TRBD1. V lost 0 bases and J lost 4; bases outside the gene matches: 1. The CDR3 sequence is 14 residues long. The germline CDR1 and CDR2 sequences are SGHRS and YFSETQ. The CDR3 bases are TGCGCCAGCAGCTTGGGGACAGGGGTCACTGAAGCTTTCTTT. This translates into CASSLGTGVTEAFF.

V is TRBV9 and J is TRBJ2-1, with D perhaps matching TRBD1 (6 bases). The V and J ends lost 0 bases and 7 bases respectively, with 14 bases between them. Germline CDR1 reads SGDLS; CDR2 reads YYNGEE. This CDR3 comprises 15 residues. The CDR3 is CASSVVPGHTNEQFF. Here the CDR3 DNA reads TGTGCCAGCAGCGTAGTTCCGGGACATACTAATGAGCAGTTCTTC.

The genes are TRBV28 and TRBJ2-1; 13 bases agree with TRBD2. The V and J ends lost 3 bases and 5 bases, in that order; junction bases with no gene match: 7. Germline V gene data show CDR1 as MDHEN and CDR2 as SYDVKM. The CDR3 is 17 amino acids. DNA of the CDR3: TGTGCCAGCAGTTTCGCCCGACTAGCGGGAGGCAACAATGAGCAGTTCTTC. Protein product: CASSFARLAGGNNEQFF.

This clone has only a few counts. V usage is TRBV5-6 and J usage is TRBJ1-1, with D uncertain. V was pared by 0 bases and J by 1 base, with 7 bases between. This CDR3 region has 14 residues. Germline CDR1 and CDR2: SGHDT and YYEEEE. The CDR3 coding sequence is TGTGCCAGCAGCTTGGGACCGACGAACACTGAAGCTTTCTTT. Its protein product is CASSLGPTNTEAFF. Drawing the rest from reference TRBV5-6 and TRBJ1-1, the complete variable domain is DAGVTQSPTHLIKTRGQQVTLRCSPKSGHDTVSWYQQALGQGPQFIFQYYEEEERQRGNFPDRFSGHQFPNYSSELNVNALLLGDSALYLCASSLGPTNTEAFFGQGTRLTVV.

The chain's CDR3 is CASSLVAGGYEQYF. The CDR3 DNA sequence: TGTGCCAGCAGCTTAGTGGCGGGTGGATACGAGCAGTACTTC. This chain connects TRBV7-2 to TRBJ2-7; possible D gene TRBD2, 5 bases. V lost 1 base to trimming and J lost 4 bases, with 11 bases between them. Germline-derived CDR1 and CDR2 are SGHTA and FQGNSA. CDR3 length equals 14 residues.

The chain couples TRBV2 to TRBJ2-1, with 16 nucleotides matching TRBD2. V lost 3 bases, J lost 9 bases, and 5 bases stayed unmatched. Per germline, CDR1 SNHLY and CDR2 FYNNEI. The length of the CDR3 is 16 residues. CDR3 coding DNA: TGTGCCAGCAGTGAGGGGACTAGCGGGGGGGAAGGTGAGCAGTTCTTC. Translated, it gives CASSEGTSGGEGEQFF.

V usage is TRBV28 and J usage is TRBJ2-7; 7 bases fit TRBD2. CDR3 length equals 15 residues. In germline, CDR1 is MDHEN, CDR2 SYDVKM. The junction had 8 bases not matched to a gene; V was cut back by 6 bases and J by 0 bases. CDR3 sequence (DNA): TGTGCCAGCAGCCAGACTAGCCGACGCTCCTACGAGCAGTACTTC. As protein: CASSQTSRRSYEQYF.